This passage covers 2 T cell receptor beta chains from one sample sequenced in a study of T cell repertoires in cytomegalovirus infection. TCRdb processed the reads anew with MiXCR; each CDR3 protein has one entry. The profile covers nearly 700,000 distinct CDR3 sequences, with 30% to 35% appearing a single time and around a sixth taken by the ten largest. Their antigens remain unidentified. Material: cultured PBMCs, obtained from culture after CMV antigen stimulation. These receptors were obtained from a human donor in good health (CMV status not recorded). Some clones in this sample may be carry-over from other donors' samples.

The CDR3 protein is CSATASTQETQYF. The CDR3 region has the DNA TGCAGTGCCACGGCCTCTACCCAAGAGACCCAGTACTTC. The J gene is TRBJ2-5, the V gene TRBV20-1; D is unclear. The CDR3 is 13 residues long. Per the germline V gene, CDR1 is DFQATT and CDR2 is SNEGSKA (reference sequence). Trimming took off 6 bases at V and 1 base at J, with 12 bases between the two ends.

This clonotype was detected a few times. The J gene is TRBJ1-4, the V gene TRBV30, with 9 bases lining up with TRBD1. CDR3 length: 15 amino acids. The V gene's germline CDR1 is GTSNPN and CDR2 SVGIG (reference sequence). Losses at the gene ends were 2 bases for V and 7 bases for J; bases not matched to a gene: 8. Here the CDR3 reads CAWSQGGTGREKLFF. The CDR3 nucleotides read TGTGCCTGGAGTCAAGGGGGGACAGGGCGTGAAAAACTGTTTTTT.